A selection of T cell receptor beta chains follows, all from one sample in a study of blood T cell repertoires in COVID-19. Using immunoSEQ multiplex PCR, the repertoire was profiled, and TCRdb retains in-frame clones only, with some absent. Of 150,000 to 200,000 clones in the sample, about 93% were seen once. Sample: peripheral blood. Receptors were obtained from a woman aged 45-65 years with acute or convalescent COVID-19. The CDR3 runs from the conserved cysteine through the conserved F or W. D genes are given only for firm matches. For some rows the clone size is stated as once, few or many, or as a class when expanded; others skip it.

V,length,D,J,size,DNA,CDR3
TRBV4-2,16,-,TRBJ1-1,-,TGTGCCAGCAGCCAAGTAGTGATTCAGGGGAACACTGAAGCTTTCTTT,CASSQVVIQGNTEAFF
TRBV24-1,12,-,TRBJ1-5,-,TGTGCCACCAGTAACCAAGGGGGGCCCCAGCATTTT,CATSNQGGPQHF
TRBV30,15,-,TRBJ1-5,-,TGTGCCTGGAGTGTAAGGTCAGGACTAAATCAGCCCCAGCATTTT,CAWSVRSGLNQPQHF
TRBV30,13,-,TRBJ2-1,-,TGTGCCTGCCGCCGTGGGGGCAACAATGAGCAGTTCTTC,CACRRGGNNEQFF
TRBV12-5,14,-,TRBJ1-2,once,TGTGCTAGTGGTTTGTCTCAGGGAACGGGTGGCTACACCTTC,CASGLSQGTGGYTF
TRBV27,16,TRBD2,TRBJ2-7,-,TGTGCCAGCAGTTCGGGACTAGCGGGGGTGGGAAAAGAGCAGTACTTC,CASSSGLAGVGKEQYF
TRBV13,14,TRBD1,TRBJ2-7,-,TGTGCCAGCAGCCCCCGACAGGGCTCCTACGAGCAGTACTTC,CASSPRQGSYEQYF
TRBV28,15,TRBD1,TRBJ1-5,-,TGTGCCAGCAGACCCGGGACAGGTATGTTCCAGCCCCAGCATTTT,CASRPGTGMFQPQHF
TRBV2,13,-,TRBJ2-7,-,TGTGCCAGCAGGCCGGACAGTTCCTACGAGCAGTACTTC,CASRPDSSYEQYF
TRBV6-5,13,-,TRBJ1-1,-,TGTGCCAGCATTACGGTTCTGAACACTGAAGCTTTCTTT,CASITVLNTEAFF
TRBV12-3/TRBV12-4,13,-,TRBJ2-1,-,TGTGCCAGCAGTTTAGCGCAGGGTAGTGAGCAGTTCTTC,CASSLAQGSEQFF
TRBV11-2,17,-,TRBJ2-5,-,TGTGCCAGCAGCCCTCCGGGACTCCCATGGTCTAAAGAGACCCAGTACTTC,CASSPPGLPWSKETQYF
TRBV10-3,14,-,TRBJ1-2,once,TGTGCCATCAGTGAGCCTGGGGCGGACTATGGCTACACCTTC,CAISEPGADYGYTF
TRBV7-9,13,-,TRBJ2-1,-,TGTGCCAGCAGCTTATCAAGCGGGAATGAGCAGTTCTTC,CASSLSSGNEQFF
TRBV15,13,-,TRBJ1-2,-,TGTGCCACCAGCAGAGTAGGGGGTGATGGCTACACCTTC,CATSRVGGDGYTF
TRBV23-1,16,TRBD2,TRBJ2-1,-,TGCGCCAGCAGTCTTAACTACGCGGGAGGGCGGAATGAGCAGTTCTTC,CASSLNYAGGRNEQFF
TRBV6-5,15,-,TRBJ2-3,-,TGTGCCAGCAGCCCATTCCCGGGAAGCACAGATACGCAGTATTTT,CASSPFPGSTDTQYF
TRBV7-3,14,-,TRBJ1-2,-,TGTGCCAGCAGCCCTTCGGACAGTAACTATGGCTACACCTTC,CASSPSDSNYGYTF
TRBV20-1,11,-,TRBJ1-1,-,TGCAGTGCTAGGGCCGGGGCTGAAGCTTTCTTT,CSARAGAEAFF
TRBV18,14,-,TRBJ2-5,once,TGTGCCAGCACACTCCAGAGGAATCAAGAGACCCAGTACTTC,CASTLQRNQETQYF
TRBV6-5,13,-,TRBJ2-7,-,TGTGCCAGCTCTAACCGGAGCTCCTACGAGCAGTACTTC,CASSNRSSYEQYF
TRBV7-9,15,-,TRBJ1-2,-,TGTGCCAGCAGCTTAGTTCTACAGTCGAACTATGGCTACACCTTC,CASSLVLQSNYGYTF
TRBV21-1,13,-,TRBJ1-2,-,TGTGCCAGCAGCCACCGGACAGGTTATGGCTACACCTTC,CASSHRTGYGYTF